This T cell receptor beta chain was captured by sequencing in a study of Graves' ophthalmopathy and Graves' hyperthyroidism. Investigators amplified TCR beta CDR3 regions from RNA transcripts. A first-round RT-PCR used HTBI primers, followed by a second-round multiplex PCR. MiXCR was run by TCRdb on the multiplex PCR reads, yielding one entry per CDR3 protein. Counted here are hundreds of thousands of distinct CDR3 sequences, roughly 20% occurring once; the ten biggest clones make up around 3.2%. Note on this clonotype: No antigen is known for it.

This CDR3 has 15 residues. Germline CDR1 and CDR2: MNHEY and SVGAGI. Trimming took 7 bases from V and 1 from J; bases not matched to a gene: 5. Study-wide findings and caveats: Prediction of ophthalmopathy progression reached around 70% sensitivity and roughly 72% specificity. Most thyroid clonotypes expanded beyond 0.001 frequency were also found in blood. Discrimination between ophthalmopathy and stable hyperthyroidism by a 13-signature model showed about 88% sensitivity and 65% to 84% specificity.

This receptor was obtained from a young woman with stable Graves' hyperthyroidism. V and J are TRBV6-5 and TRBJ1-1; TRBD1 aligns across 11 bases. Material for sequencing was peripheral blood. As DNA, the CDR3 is TGTGCCAGCATTTGGACAGGGGGCCCGAACACTGAAGCTTTCTTT. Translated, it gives CASIWTGGPNTEAFF.